This entry lists 3 T cell receptor beta chains sequenced from one sample in a study of Tregs in tolerant kidney transplant recipients. Profiling relied on immunoSEQ multiplex PCR, and the TCRdb table lists in-frame clones only, not all of them. The sample shows about 110,000 clones, 90% of them seen only once. Material: CD4+ T cells from blood, obtained before the transplant. Receptor source: a human donor who received a combined kidney and bone marrow transplant.

The V call is TRBV7-9, the J call TRBJ1-1; 8 bases match TRBD1. The CDR3 contains 14 residues. Germline trimming cut 6 bases from V and 5 bases from J; bases unmatched to any gene: 8. Germline values: CDR1 SEHNR, CDR2 FQNEAQ (reference sequence). CDR3 nucleotide sequence: TGTGCCAGCAGTCCGACAGGGGAAAGGACTGAAGCTTTCTTT. Translating it yields CASSPTGERTEAFF.

The gene calls are TRBV5-1 and TRBJ2-5; TRBD2 agrees at 11 bases. Germline V gives CDR1 SGHRS, CDR2 YFSETQ. V trimming: 4 bases; J trimming: 5 bases; junction bases outside the gene matches: 7. The CDR3 loop spans 15 amino acids. In DNA form, the CDR3 reads TGCGCCAGCAGCCCCATAGCGGGGGGGACGGAGACCCAGTACTTC. Protein: CASSPIAGGTETQYF.

V is TRBV7-6 and J is TRBJ2-5; D possibly corresponds to TRBD2 (5 bases). Trimming shortened V by 2 bases and J by 4 bases, and 11 bases separated the two germline ends. The CDR3 runs 14 residues. Germline V gene lookup returns CDR1 SGHVS and CDR2 FNYEAQ. As DNA, the CDR3 is TGTGCCAGCAGCTTATACGGGGTTGGAGAGACCCAGTACTTC. It encodes CASSLYGVGETQYF.